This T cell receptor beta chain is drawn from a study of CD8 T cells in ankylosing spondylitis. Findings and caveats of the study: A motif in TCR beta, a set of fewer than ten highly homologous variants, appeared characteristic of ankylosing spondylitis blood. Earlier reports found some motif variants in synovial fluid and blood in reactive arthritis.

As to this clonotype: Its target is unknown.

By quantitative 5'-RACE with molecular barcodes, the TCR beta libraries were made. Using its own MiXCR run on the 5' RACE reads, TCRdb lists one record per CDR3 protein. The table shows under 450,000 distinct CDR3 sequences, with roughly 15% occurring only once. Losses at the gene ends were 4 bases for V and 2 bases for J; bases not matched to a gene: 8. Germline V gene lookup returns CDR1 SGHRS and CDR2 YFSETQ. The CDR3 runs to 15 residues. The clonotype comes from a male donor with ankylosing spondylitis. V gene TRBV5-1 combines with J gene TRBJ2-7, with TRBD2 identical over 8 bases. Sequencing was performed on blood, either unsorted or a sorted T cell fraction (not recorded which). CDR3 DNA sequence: TGCGCCAGCAGCGCCTCGAGCGGGGGCCCCTACGAGCAGTACTTC. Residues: CASSASSGGPYEQYF. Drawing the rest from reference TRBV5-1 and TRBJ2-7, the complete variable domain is KAGVTQTPRYLIKTRGQQVTLSCSPISGHRSVSWYQQTPGQGLQFLFEYFSETQRNKGNFPGRFSGRQFSNSRSEMNVSTLELGDSALYLCASSASSGGPYEQYFGPGTRLTVT.